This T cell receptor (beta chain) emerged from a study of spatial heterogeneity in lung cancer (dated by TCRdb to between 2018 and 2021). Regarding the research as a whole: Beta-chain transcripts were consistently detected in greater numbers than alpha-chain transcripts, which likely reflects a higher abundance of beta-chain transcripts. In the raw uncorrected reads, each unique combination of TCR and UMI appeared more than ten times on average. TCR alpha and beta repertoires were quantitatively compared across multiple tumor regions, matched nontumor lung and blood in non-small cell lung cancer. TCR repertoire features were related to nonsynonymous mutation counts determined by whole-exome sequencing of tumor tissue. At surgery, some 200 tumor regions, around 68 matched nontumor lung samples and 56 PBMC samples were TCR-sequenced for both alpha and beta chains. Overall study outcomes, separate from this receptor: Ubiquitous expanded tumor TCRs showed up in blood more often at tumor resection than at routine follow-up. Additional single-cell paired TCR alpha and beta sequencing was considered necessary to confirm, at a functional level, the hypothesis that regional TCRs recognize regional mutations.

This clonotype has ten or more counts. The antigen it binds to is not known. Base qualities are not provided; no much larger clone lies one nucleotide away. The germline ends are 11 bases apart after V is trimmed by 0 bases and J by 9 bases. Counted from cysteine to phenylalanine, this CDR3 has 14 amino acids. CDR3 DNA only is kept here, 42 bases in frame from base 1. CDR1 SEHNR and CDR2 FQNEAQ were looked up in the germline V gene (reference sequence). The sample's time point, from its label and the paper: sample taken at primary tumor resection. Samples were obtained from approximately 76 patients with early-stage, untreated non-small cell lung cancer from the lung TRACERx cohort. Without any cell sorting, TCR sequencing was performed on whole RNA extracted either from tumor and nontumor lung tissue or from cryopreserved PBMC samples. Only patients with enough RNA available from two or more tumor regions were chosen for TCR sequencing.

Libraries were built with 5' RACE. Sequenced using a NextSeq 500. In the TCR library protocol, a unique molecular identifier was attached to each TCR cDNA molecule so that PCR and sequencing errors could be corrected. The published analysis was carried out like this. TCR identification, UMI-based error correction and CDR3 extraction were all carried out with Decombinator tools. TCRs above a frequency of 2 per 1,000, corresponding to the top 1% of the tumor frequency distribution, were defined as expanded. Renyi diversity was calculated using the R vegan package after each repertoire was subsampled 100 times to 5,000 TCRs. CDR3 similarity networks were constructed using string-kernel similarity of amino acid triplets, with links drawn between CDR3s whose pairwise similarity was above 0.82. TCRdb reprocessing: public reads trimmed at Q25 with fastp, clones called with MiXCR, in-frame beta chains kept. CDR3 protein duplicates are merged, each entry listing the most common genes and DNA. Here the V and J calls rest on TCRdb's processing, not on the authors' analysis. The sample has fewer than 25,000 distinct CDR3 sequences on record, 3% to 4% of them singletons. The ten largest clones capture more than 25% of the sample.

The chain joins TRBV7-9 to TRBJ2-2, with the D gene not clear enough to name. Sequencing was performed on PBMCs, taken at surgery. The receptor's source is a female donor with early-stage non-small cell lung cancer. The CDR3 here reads CASSLAVVSRELFF. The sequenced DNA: TGTGCCAGCAGCTTAGCGGTGGTCAGCCGGGAGCTGTTTTTT.